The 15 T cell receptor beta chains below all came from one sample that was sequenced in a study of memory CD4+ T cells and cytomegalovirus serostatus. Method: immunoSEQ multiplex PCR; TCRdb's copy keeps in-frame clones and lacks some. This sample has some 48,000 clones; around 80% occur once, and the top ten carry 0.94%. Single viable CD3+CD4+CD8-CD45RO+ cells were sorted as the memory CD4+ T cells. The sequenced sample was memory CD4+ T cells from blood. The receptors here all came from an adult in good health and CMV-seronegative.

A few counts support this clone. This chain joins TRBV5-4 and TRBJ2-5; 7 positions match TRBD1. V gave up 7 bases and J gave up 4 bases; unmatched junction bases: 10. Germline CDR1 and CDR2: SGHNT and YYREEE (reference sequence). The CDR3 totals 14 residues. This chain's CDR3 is CASGRDSNAETQYF. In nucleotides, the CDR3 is TGTGCCAGCGGCCGGGACAGTAACGCAGAGACCCAGTACTTC.

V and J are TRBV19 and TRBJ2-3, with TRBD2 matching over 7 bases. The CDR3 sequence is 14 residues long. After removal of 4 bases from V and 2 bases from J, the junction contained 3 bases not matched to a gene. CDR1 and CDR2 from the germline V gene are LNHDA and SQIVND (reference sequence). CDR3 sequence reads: CASSNGDYTDTQYF. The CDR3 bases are TGTGCCAGTAGTAACGGGGACTACACAGATACGCAGTATTTT.

The CDR3 here is CASSLFMNTEAFF. The CDR3 DNA reads as TGTGCCAGCAGCTTATTTATGAACACTGAAGCTTTCTTT. V and J are TRBV11-2 and TRBJ1-1; D gene uncertain. Trimming cost V 2 bases and J 0 bases, with 4 bases left between them. Germline CDR1 SGHAT, CDR2 FQNNGV. This CDR3 contains 13 residues. The full variable domain, with the rest looked up from reference TRBV11-2 and TRBJ1-1, is EAGVAQSPRYKIIEKRQSVAFWCNPISGHATLYWYQQILGQGPKLLIQFQNNGVVDDSQLPKDRFSAERLKGVDSTLKIQPAKLEDSAVYLCASSLFMNTEAFFGQGTRLTVV.

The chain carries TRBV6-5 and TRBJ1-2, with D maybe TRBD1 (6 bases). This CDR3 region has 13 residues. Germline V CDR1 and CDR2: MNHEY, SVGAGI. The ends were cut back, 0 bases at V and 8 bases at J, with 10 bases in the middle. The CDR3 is CASSYSGGLGYTF. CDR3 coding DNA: TGTGCCAGCAGTTACTCTGGGGGCCTCGGCTACACCTTC.

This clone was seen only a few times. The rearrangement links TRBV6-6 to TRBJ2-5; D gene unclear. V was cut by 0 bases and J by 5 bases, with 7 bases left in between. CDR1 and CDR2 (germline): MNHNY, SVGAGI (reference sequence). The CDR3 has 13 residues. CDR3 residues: CASSYSPSETQYF. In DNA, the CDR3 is TGTGCCAGCAGTTACTCCCCTTCGGAGACCCAGTACTTC.

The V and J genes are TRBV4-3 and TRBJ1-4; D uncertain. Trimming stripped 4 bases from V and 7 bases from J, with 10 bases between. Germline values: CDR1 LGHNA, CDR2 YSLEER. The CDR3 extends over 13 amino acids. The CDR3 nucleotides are TGCGCCAGCAGCCTGCGACGGACTGAAAAACTGTTTTTT. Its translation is CASSLRRTEKLFF.

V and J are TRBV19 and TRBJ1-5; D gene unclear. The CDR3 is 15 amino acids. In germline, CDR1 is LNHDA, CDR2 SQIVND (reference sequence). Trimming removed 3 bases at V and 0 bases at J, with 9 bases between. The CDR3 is CASSIGGPSNQPQHF. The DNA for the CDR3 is TGTGCCAGTAGTATCGGAGGGCCTAGCAATCAGCCCCAGCATTTT.

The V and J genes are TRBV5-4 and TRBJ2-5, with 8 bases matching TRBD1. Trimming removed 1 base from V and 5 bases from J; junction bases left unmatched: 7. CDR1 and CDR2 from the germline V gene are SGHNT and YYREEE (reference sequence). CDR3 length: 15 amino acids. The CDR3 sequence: CASSLRAGGGETQYF. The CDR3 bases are TGTGCCAGCAGCTTGCGGGCAGGGGGCGGTGAGACCCAGTACTTC. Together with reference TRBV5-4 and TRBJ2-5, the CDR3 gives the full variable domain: ETGVTQSPTHLIKTRGQQVTLRCSSQSGHNTVSWYQQALGQGPQFIFQYYREEENGRGNFPPRFSGLQFPNYSSELNVNALELDDSALYLCASSLRAGGGETQYFGPGTRLLVL.

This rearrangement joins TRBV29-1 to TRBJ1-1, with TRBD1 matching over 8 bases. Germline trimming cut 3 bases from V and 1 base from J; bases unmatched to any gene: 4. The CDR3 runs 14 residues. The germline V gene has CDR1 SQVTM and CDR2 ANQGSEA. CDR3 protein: CSVDSGTGNTEAFF. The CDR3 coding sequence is TGCAGCGTTGATTCGGGGACAGGGAACACTGAAGCTTTCTTT. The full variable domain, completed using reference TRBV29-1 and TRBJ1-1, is SAVISQKPSRDICQRGTSLTIQCQVDSQVTMMFWYRQQPGQSLTLIATANQGSEATYESGFVIDKFPISRPNLTFSTLTVSNMSPEDSSIYLCSVDSGTGNTEAFFGQGTRLTVV.

CDR3 protein: CASSLRENRMNTEAFF. Written as DNA, the CDR3 is TGCGCCAGCAGCTTGCGAGAGAACCGAATGAACACTGAAGCTTTCTTT. The J gene is TRBJ1-1, the V gene TRBV5-1; no firm D call. The CDR3 runs 16 residues. Germline V gene data show CDR1 as SGHRS and CDR2 as YFSETQ. Deletions cut 1 base from V and 0 bases from J, with 13 bases between.

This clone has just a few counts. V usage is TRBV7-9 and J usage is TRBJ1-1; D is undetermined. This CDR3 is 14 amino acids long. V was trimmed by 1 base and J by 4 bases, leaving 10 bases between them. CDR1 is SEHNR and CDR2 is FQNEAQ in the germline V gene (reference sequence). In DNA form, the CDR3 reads TGTGCCAGCAGCTTAGACGGCAGGAGCACTGAAGCTTTCTTT. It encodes CASSLDGRSTEAFF.

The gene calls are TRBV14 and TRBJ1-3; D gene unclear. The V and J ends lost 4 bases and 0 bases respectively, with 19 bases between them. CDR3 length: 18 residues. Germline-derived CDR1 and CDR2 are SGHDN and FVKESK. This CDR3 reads CASSPLLRQQLSGNTIYF. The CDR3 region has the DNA TGTGCCAGCAGCCCCTTATTGAGGCAGCAACTCTCTGGAAACACCATATATTTT.

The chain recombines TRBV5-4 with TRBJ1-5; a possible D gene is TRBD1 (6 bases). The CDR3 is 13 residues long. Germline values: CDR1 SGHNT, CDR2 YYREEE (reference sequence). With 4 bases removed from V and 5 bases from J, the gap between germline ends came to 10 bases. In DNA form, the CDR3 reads TGTGCCAGCAGCCCCGCAGGGGATCAGCCCCAGCATTTT. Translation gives CASSPAGDQPQHF. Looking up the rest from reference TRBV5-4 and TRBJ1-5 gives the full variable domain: ETGVTQSPTHLIKTRGQQVTLRCSSQSGHNTVSWYQQALGQGPQFIFQYYREEENGRGNFPPRFSGLQFPNYSSELNVNALELDDSALYLCASSPAGDQPQHFGDGTRLSIL.

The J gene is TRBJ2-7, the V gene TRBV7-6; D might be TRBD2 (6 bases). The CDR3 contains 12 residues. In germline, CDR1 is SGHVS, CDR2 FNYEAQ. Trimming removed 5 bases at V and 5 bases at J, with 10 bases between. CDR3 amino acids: CASSPRGDEQYF. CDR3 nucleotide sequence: TGTGCCAGCAGCCCACGCGGGGACGAGCAGTACTTC.

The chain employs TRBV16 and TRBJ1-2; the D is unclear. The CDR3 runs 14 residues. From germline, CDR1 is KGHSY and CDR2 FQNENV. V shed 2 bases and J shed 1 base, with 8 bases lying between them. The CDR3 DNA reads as TGTGCCAGCAGCCAAACTCAGCGTAACTATGGCTACACCTTC. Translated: CASSQTQRNYGYTF.